The 7 T cell receptor beta chains in this list originate from one sample, sequenced in a study of T-cell reconstitution after alpha-beta-depleted transplantation in children. Using unique molecular identifiers, the investigators prepared the TCRbeta library. A single record per CDR3 protein comes from TCRdb applying MiXCR to the PCR reads. The sample has 640,000 or so distinct CDR3 sequences, 15% to 20% seen once; the top ten hold 0.9% to 1.2%. This sample comprised PBMCs from the stem cell graft donor, obtained from the stem cell graft. The receptors come from a human donor who donated a stem cell graft to a child with acute myeloid leukemia.

This clonotype was seen many times. The chain links TRBV7-2 to TRBJ2-4; a weak D match, TRBD2 (6 bases). There are 13 residues in the CDR3. Trimming removed 5 bases at V and 10 bases at J, with 15 bases between. Germline loops: CDR1 SGHTA, CDR2 FQGNSA. DNA of the CDR3: TGTGCCAGCAGCCTCGCGGGATCCCAAATTCAGTACTTC. This gives the protein CASSLAGSQIQYF.

In this sample, this clonotype turned up a few times. J is TRBJ1-1 and V is TRBV7-7; maybe TRBD1 (5 bases). In germline, CDR1 is SSHAT, CDR2 FNYEAQ (reference sequence). V lost 5 bases and J lost 6, with 13 bases in between. The CDR3 spans 13 residues. Here the CDR3 DNA reads TGTGCCAGCAGCCCCCGGGAGGGGTCTGAAGCTTTCTTT. Its protein product is CASSPREGSEAFF.

This clonotype occurred many times. V is TRBV20-1 and J is TRBJ1-5; D perhaps matches TRBD1 (6 bases). The V gene's germline CDR1 is DFQATT and CDR2 SNEGSKA (reference sequence). This CDR3 region has 14 residues. Deletions cut 5 bases from V and 5 bases from J, with 16 bases between. CDR3 DNA: TGCAGTGCTCTCCGGGACACCTCTTATCAGCCCCAGCATTTT. This encodes CSALRDTSYQPQHF.

This clonotype was detected ten times or more. The chain carries TRBV12-3 or TRBV12-4 and TRBJ1-1; D unresolved. Trimming cost V 3 bases and J 0 bases, with 14 bases left between them. The length of the CDR3 is 16 residues. CDR3 in DNA: TGTGCCAGCAGTTTGTCCCGCCTTAATATGAACACTGAAGCTTTCTTT. Protein sequence: CASSLSRLNMNTEAFF.

On this clonotype: A read error may explain this, as a much larger clone is one base away. The chain recombines TRBV20-1 with TRBJ2-1, with 10 bases that match TRBD2. J was trimmed by 1 base and V by 3 bases; bases with no gene match: 3. This CDR3 spans 15 amino acids. Germline-derived CDR1 and CDR2 are DFQATT and SNEGSKA (reference sequence). CDR3 sequence reads: CSARMTSGSYNEQFF. The DNA for the CDR3 is TGCAGTGCTAGGATGACTAGCGGGTCCTACAATGAGCAGTTCTTC.

The J gene is TRBJ2-1, the V gene TRBV5-1; 7 bases fit TRBD1. This CDR3 spans 15 amino acids. Trimming removed 0 bases from V and 9 bases from J; junction bases left unmatched: 9. The germline CDR1 and CDR2 sequences are SGHRS and YFSETQ. The CDR3 region has the DNA TGCGCCAGCAGCTTGGTAGCGACAGGGCCCAGTGAGCAGTTCTTC. Protein: CASSLVATGPSEQFF.

This clonotype came up many times. The CDR3 sequence: CASSWTVHETQYF. The CDR3 coding sequence is TGTGCCAGCAGCTGGACAGTCCATGAGACCCAGTACTTC. V and J are TRBV12-3 or TRBV12-4 and TRBJ2-5; TRBD1 is a possible D gene (6 bases). This CDR3 has 13 amino acids. V was pared by 6 bases and J by 5 bases, with 13 bases between.